This entry features one T cell receptor (beta chain) sequence. Its specificity is unknown. This record comes from a study of T cell repertoires in cytomegalovirus infection. Study-wide background: Evidence of both CMV infection and a matching HLA type came from public TCR beta signatures.

Losses at the gene ends were 6 bases for V and 7 bases for J; bases not matched to a gene: 11. The CDR3 totals 17 residues. CDR1 is LNHDA and CDR2 is SQIVND in the germline V gene (reference sequence). Findings of the study overall: Dominant in the ex vivo response were TCR beta clonotypes restricted by HLA-C and specific for CMV.

One entry per CDR3 protein results from TCRdb running MiXCR on the reads. The sample carries around 900,000 distinct CDR3 sequences, approximately 31% recorded once. This sequence joins TRBV19 and TRBJ2-1; 14 nucleotides line up with TRBD2. This clonotype originated in a human donor in good health (CMV status not recorded). Some clones in this sample may be carry-over from other donors' samples. Sequencing was performed on cultured CD8+ T cells from PBMCs, taken from culture after CMV antigen stimulation. The CDR3 loop reads CASSNRLAGGPWNEQFF. In DNA, the CDR3 is TGTGCCAGTAGCAACAGACTAGCGGGGGGGCCTTGGAATGAGCAGTTCTTC. Looking up the rest from reference TRBV19 and TRBJ2-1 gives the full variable domain: DGGITQSPKYLFRKEGQNVTLSCEQNLNHDAMYWYRQDPGQGLRLIYYSQIVNDFQKGDIAEGYSVSREKKESFPLTVTSAQKNPTAFYLCASSNRLAGGPWNEQFFGPGTRLTVL.